The clone carrying this T cell receptor beta chain was detected only a few times. This sample was included in a study of shared clonotypes between healthy human individuals. Study details: The cohort comprised a couple of women and a few men. Their ages spanned 18 to 49 years.

Looked up from germline, CDR1 is LNHDA and CDR2 is SQIVND (reference sequence). V lost 6 bases, J lost 7 bases, and 15 bases lay in between. The CDR3 extends over 13 amino acids. Here immunoSEQ multiplex PCR was the method, and the copy in TCRdb shows in-frame clones only, minus some. Of roughly 760,000 clones listed, less than 85% are singletons. The sequenced sample consisted of memory CD4+ T cells sorted from blood. Subset here: CD45RA-negative fraction. The rearrangement joins TRBV19 to TRBJ2-5, with a weak D call TRBD2 (6 bases). The receptor was isolated from a woman aged 25 to 39 in good health. CDR3 protein: CASRGTQKGTQYF. CDR3 nucleotides: TGTGCCAGTAGGGGGACTCAGAAGGGGACCCAGTACTTC.